This TCR beta chain was identified during a study of lymphopenia after photon versus proton radiotherapy. The protocol was immunoSEQ multiplex PCR, while the TCRdb copy is restricted to in-frame clones and leaves out a portion. The sample holds about 70,000 clones, around 90% seen once. CDR1 is SEHNR, CDR2 FQNEAQ, per germline (reference sequence). Trimming stripped 5 bases from V and 2 bases from J, with 12 bases between. CDR3 length: 14 amino acids. This clone was observed a single time. This TCR came from a woman aged 40 to 50 with cholangiocarcinoma. This rearrangement joins TRBV7-9 to TRBJ1-2, with D maybe TRBD1 (5 bases). The sample in question was peripheral blood, obtained from a patient treated with photon-based radiotherapy. CDR3 coding DNA: TGTGCCAGCAGCCTTGACACAGGAAACTATGGCTACACCTTC. As protein: CASSLDTGNYGYTF.